In its sample, the clone carrying this T cell receptor beta chain was seen many times. As yet, its antigen is unknown. This specimen belongs to a study of CD8 T cells in ankylosing spondylitis. This CDR3 is 16 amino acids long. V dropped 5 bases and J dropped 7; count of bases not matched to a gene: 11. Germline V gene data show CDR1 as SGHTA and CDR2 as FQGNSA. Findings and caveats of the study: Relatively rare in peripheral blood, disease-linked clones were also CD8+. Reportedly, disease-linked clones are significantly enriched in ankylosing spondylitis patients' matched synovial fluid. Earlier studies detected some motif variants in reactive arthritis synovial fluid and blood.

TCR beta libraries were made by quantitative 5'-RACE with molecular barcodes. Using its own MiXCR run on the 5' RACE reads, TCRdb lists one record per CDR3 protein. The sample records about 220,000 distinct CDR3 sequences, 10% to 13% being singletons. The sequence came from a male donor with ankylosing spondylitis or in good health (not recorded which). The sample consisted of blood, either unsorted or a sorted T cell fraction (not recorded which). V is TRBV7-2 and J is TRBJ2-3; 11 bases are a match to TRBD2. CDR3 loop: CASSPSRTSGGYTQYF. In DNA, the CDR3 is TGTGCCAGCAGCCCTAGCCGAACTAGCGGGGGCTATACGCAGTATTTT.